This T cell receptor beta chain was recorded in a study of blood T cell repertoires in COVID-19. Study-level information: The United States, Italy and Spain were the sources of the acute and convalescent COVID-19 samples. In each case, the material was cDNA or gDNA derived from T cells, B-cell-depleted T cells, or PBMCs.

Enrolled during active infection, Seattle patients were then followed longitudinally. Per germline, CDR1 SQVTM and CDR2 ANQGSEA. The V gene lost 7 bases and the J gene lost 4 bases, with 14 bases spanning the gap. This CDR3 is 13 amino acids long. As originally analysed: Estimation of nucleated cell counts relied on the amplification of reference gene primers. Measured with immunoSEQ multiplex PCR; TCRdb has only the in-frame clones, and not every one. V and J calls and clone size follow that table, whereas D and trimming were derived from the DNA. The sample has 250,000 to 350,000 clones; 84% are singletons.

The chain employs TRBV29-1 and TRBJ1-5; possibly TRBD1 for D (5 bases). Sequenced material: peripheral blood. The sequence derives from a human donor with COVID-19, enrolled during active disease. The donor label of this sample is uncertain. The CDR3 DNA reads TGCAGCGCTTCTCTGGACACAAATCAGCCCCAGCATTTT. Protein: CSASLDTNQPQHF.